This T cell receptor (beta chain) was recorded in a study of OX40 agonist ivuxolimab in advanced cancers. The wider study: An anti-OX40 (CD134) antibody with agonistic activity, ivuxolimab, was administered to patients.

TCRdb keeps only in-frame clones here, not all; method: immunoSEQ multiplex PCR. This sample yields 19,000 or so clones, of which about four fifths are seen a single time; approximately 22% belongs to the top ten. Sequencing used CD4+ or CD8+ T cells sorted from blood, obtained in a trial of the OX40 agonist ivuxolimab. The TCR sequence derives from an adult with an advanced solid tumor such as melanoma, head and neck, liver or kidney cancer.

The CDR3 bases are TGTGCCAGCGCGGGGGCAGGGGATACGCAGTATTTT. This gives the protein CASAGAGDTQYF. The J gene is TRBJ2-3, the V gene TRBV6-5; D is possibly TRBD2 (7 bases). The CDR3 has 12 residues. Germline CDR1 reads MNHEY; CDR2 reads SVGAGI. V dropped 8 bases and J dropped 6 bases, with 12 bases sitting between them.